This T cell receptor beta chain is drawn from a study of control samples from healthy donors and cancer patients. Here immunoSEQ multiplex PCR was the method, and the copy in TCRdb shows in-frame clones only, minus some. The table lists 120,000 or so clones, over 80% of them singletons. V lost 1 base, J lost 0 bases, and 13 bases lay in between. Germline V lookup: CDR1 SGHRS, CDR2 YFSETQ. The CDR3 consists of 17 residues. Specimen: PBMCs. This receptor was taken from an elderly man with head and neck cancer. The chain has TRBV5-1 and TRBJ1-4; the D gene is possibly TRBD1 (5 bases). The CDR3 spells CASSLHLGPATNEKLFF. CDR3 bases: TGCGCCAGCAGCTTGCACTTGGGGCCGGCAACTAATGAAAAACTGTTTTTT. Complete variable domain (other parts from reference TRBV5-1 and TRBJ1-4): KAGVTQTPRYLIKTRGQQVTLSCSPISGHRSVSWYQQTPGQGLQFLFEYFSETQRNKGNFPGRFSGRQFSNSRSEMNVSTLELGDSALYLCASSLHLGPATNEKLFFGSGTQLSVL.